The entry that follows covers one T cell receptor beta chain sequence. Its target is not known. J gave up 5 bases and V 5 bases, and 5 bases lay outside the gene matches. Germline CDR1 and CDR2: PRHDT and FYEKMQ (reference sequence). The CDR3 runs to 14 residues. The record originates from a study of CD4 T cells in relation to SARS-CoV-2 and coronaviruses. Survey-level TCR-beta sequencing used DNA from CEF-cultured naive and memory CD4+ T cells. Generated by immunoSEQ multiplex PCR, the TCRdb table keeps only in-frame clones and is missing some. The table records 40,000 to 50,000 clones, 84% of them present only once.

Sequencing was performed on naive CD4+ T cells from PBMCs, cultured in vitro. Subset specified: naive CD4+ T cells isolated by negative enrichment. This chain uses TRBV13 with TRBJ2-5, with TRBD1 matching over 10 bases. The TCR originated in an adult with COVID-19. In DNA form, the CDR3 reads TGTGCCAGCAGCCCTCCGGGACAGGGGGAGACCCAGTACTTC. As protein: CASSPPGQGETQYF.